These 27 T cell receptor beta chains were sequenced from one sample in a study of CD8 T cells in ankylosing spondylitis. From the 5' RACE reads, TCRdb called clonotypes with MiXCR, one entry per CDR3 protein. Of 150,000 to 200,000 distinct CDR3 sequences listed, around a tenth are singletons. Sequences were obtained from blood, either unsorted or a sorted T cell fraction (not recorded which). All receptors derive from a female donor with ankylosing spondylitis or in good health (not recorded which).

This clonotype was seen ten or more times. The chain combines TRBV10-3 with TRBJ2-3; D is possibly TRBD2 (6 bases). V lost 4 bases and J lost 2, with 10 bases in between. The CDR3 runs 14 residues. Germline CDR1 reads ENHRY; CDR2 reads SYGVKD. The CDR3 bases are TGTGCCATCAGTGTTGCGGGACCCACAGATACGCAGTATTTT. Encoded protein: CAISVAGPTDTQYF.

This clonotype was picked up a small number of times. The CDR3 DNA follows: TGTGCCAGCAGTTTAATCAGCGAGCAGTTCTTC. Amino acids: CASSLISEQFF. The chain links TRBV12-3 or TRBV12-4 to TRBJ2-1; D is undetermined. The CDR3 is 11 residues long. V was shortened by 2 bases and J by 10 bases, with 6 bases between the two germline ends.

This clonotype was counted between two and nine times. This chain connects TRBV7-9 to TRBJ2-3, with TRBD2 identical over 7 bases. CDR1 and CDR2 (germline): SEHNR, FQNEAQ (reference sequence). With 2 bases clipped from V and 6 bases from J, the junction kept 14 bases outside the gene matches. The CDR3 is 17 amino acids. CDR3 coding DNA: TGTGCCAGCAGCTTACGGCCAGGGCTAGCGGAACAGGATACGCAGTATTTT. Its protein is CASSLRPGLAEQDTQYF.

This clonotype was picked up a small number of times. The chain has TRBV28 and TRBJ2-1, with D unclear. V shed 5 bases and J shed 3 bases, with 11 bases lying between them. Per germline, CDR1 MDHEN and CDR2 SYDVKM. The CDR3 consists of 14 residues. For the CDR3, the DNA is TGTGCCAGCAGTGACCGGGCCTTCTACAATGAGCAGTTCTTC. This codes for CASSDRAFYNEQFF.

This clonotype was seen a handful of times. The gene calls are TRBV11-2 and TRBJ1-2; 8 bases agree with TRBD1. V was clipped by 7 bases and J by 4 bases; unmatched bases: 20. This CDR3 has 18 residues. The germline V gene encodes CDR1 SGHAT and CDR2 FQNNGV. CDR3 loop: CASNIDWQGAPLSYGYTF. CDR3 DNA sequence: TGTGCCAGCAATATTGATTGGCAGGGGGCTCCTCTCAGCTATGGCTACACCTTC.

This clonotype was picked up a small number of times. This chain connects TRBV27 to TRBJ2-7, with D unclear. Trimming removed 3 bases at V and 2 bases at J, with 11 bases between. Germline V CDR1 and CDR2: MNHEY, SMNVEV (reference sequence). This CDR3 spans 14 amino acids. The CDR3 reads CASSFSAVPYEQYF. CDR3 bases: TGTGCCAGCAGTTTTTCAGCCGTACCCTACGAGCAGTACTTC.

This clonotype has just a few counts. The CDR3 region has the DNA TGTGCCAGCAGTGTTGGGCAGCAAGCTTTCTTT. This gives the protein CASSVGQQAFF. J is TRBJ1-1 and V is TRBV25-1; D is uncertain. Trimming pared 4 bases from V and 9 bases from J, leaving 9 bases between. CDR1 MGHDK and CDR2 SYGVNS come from the germline V gene. CDR3 length equals 11 residues. Drawing the rest from reference TRBV25-1 and TRBJ1-1, the complete variable domain is EADIYQTPRYLVIGTGKKITLECSQTMGHDKMYWYQQDPGMELHLIHYSYGVNSTEKGDLSSESTVSRIRTEHFPLTLESARPSHTSQYLCASSVGQQAFFGQGTRLTVV.

This clonotype has just a few counts. The chain employs TRBV12-3 or TRBV12-4 and TRBJ2-2, with 7 bases identical to TRBD1. The ends lost 4 bases at V and 10 bases at J; junction bases unmatched: 12. The CDR3 has 15 amino acids. CDR3 amino acids: CASSSDREEVEELFF. The CDR3 nucleotides read TGTGCCAGCAGTTCCGACAGGGAAGAGGTTGAGGAGCTGTTTTTT.

A few counts support this clonotype. The rearrangement joins TRBV7-2 to TRBJ2-7; 9 positions agree with TRBD2. After removal of 5 bases from V and 2 bases from J, the junction contained 7 bases not matched to a gene. The CDR3 extends over 15 amino acids. CDR1 is SGHTA and CDR2 is FQGNSA in the germline V gene. In DNA form, the CDR3 reads TGTGCCAGCAGCGAGGGACTAGCTTTTCCCTACGAGCAGTACTTC. Encoded protein: CASSEGLAFPYEQYF.

In regard to this clonotype: One base away lies a much larger clone, so this may be a sequencing read error. This chain links TRBV7-4 with TRBJ2-1; 8 bases fit TRBD2. The germline CDR1 and CDR2 sequences are SGHVT and SQSDAQ. The CDR3 contains 17 residues. The CDR3 region has the DNA TGTACCAGCGGATTGATCTTGGAGGGACTAGAGATTAGTGAGCAGTTCTTC. Translating it yields CTSGLILEGLEISEQFF.

The rearrangement joins TRBV5-6 to TRBJ2-7; 10 positions agree with TRBD2. V trimming: 4 bases; J trimming: 7 bases; junction bases outside the gene matches: 11. This CDR3 has 15 residues. Germline CDR1 is SGHDT and CDR2 is YYEEEE. CDR3 loop: CASSPRPGLASEQYF. CDR3 sequence (DNA): TGTGCCAGCAGCCCGCGGCCGGGACTAGCGAGTGAGCAGTACTTC.

This clonotype was observed a handful of times. The chain joins TRBV5-6 to TRBJ2-7, with D tentatively TRBD2 (6 bases). Germline V gene sequence: CDR1 SGHDT, CDR2 YYEEEE. The CDR3 loop spans 13 amino acids. The V end lost 4 bases, the J end lost 3 bases, and 11 bases lay between the germline ends. The CDR3 here is CASSAGTDYEQYF. The CDR3 nucleotides read TGTGCCAGCAGCGCGGGGACCGACTACGAGCAGTACTTC.

J is TRBJ2-5 and V is TRBV20-1, with 8 bases that match TRBD2. Looked up from germline, CDR1 is DFQATT and CDR2 is SNEGSKA (reference sequence). The CDR3 sequence is 12 residues long. J was trimmed by 5 bases and V by 6 bases; bases with no gene match: 5. The CDR3 sequence is CSAPGLVETQYF. The CDR3 DNA reads as TGCAGTGCCCCGGGACTAGTGGAGACCCAGTACTTC.

The gene calls are TRBV7-3 and TRBJ2-2; D is unresolved. Germline V gene sequence: CDR1 SGHTA, CDR2 FQGTGA. The CDR3 has 14 amino acids. V lost 10 bases and J lost 0, with 12 bases in between. CDR3 sequence: CANRPYANTGELFF. The DNA of the CDR3 is TGTGCCAACCGCCCTTACGCGAACACCGGGGAGCTGTTTTTT.

The rearrangement links TRBV20-1 to TRBJ2-3; 12 nucleotides agree with TRBD2. V dropped 4 bases and J dropped 4; count of bases not matched to a gene: 6. The CDR3 length is 15 residues. The V gene's germline CDR1 is DFQATT and CDR2 SNEGSKA (reference sequence). CDR3 DNA: TGCAGTGCTACCGGACTAGCGGGAAGGGCAGATACGCAGTATTTT. Protein: CSATGLAGRADTQYF.

Concerning this clonotype itself: At one end the junction does not follow the germline gene, possibly because of a read error. V and J are TRBV6-2 or TRBV6-3 and TRBJ1-1; TRBD1 agrees at 7 bases. Germline V gives CDR1 MNHEY, CDR2 SVGEGT. CDR3 length: 16 residues. CDR3 nucleotides: TGTGCCAGCAGCCCCGGGACAGCTTTTTTGAACACTGAAGTTTTCTTT. As protein: CASSPGTAFLNTEVFF.

This clonotype was recorded many times. The chain combines TRBV4-3 with TRBJ1-4; D remains ambiguous. V was clipped by 0 bases and J by 16 bases, with 15 bases between them. This CDR3 is 13 amino acids long. Per germline, CDR1 LGHNA and CDR2 YSLEER. The DNA of the CDR3 is TGCGCCAGCAGCCAAGATAGGAGGGCCGGACCGTTTTTT. This codes for CASSQDRRAGPFF.

This chain uses TRBV20-1 with TRBJ2-2; D not resolved. Germline lookup yields CDR1 DFQATT and CDR2 SNEGSKA (reference sequence). Trimming removed 1 base from V and 0 bases from J, with 3 bases in between. The CDR3 contains 13 residues. CDR3 sequence reads: CSARGTNTGELFF. The CDR3 region has the DNA TGCAGTGCTAGAGGGACGAACACCGGGGAGCTGTTTTTT.

The chain couples TRBV6-6 to TRBJ2-5, with 8 bases fitting TRBD1. CDR3 length: 13 residues. Looked up from germline, CDR1 is MNHNY and CDR2 is SVGAGI (reference sequence). The J segment lost 2 bases and the V segment lost 5 bases, leaving 1 base of the junction unmatched. The CDR3 DNA follows: TGTGCCAGCAGTGGGACAGGTCAAGAGACCCAGTACTTC. Its translation is CASSGTGQETQYF.

This clonotype was seen only a few times. The J gene is TRBJ2-2, the V gene TRBV24-1; D gene ambiguous. This CDR3 spans 18 amino acids. Deletions cut 2 bases from V and 7 bases from J, with 22 bases between. CDR1 and CDR2 (germline): KGHDR, SFDVKD. The CDR3, as DNA: TGTGCCACCAGTGATTCCTCGTGGACCTCCCCGCAGGACGGGGAGCTGTTTTTT. It translates to CATSDSSWTSPQDGELFF.

The chain has TRBV9 and TRBJ1-1; possible D gene TRBD1, 5 bases. Per the germline V gene, CDR1 is SGDLS and CDR2 is YYNGEE. Trimming stripped 2 bases from V and 5 bases from J, with 16 bases between. This CDR3 is 15 amino acids long. This CDR3 is CASSVAGSRGTEAFF. CDR3 nucleotides: TGTGCCAGCAGCGTGGCAGGGTCGAGGGGAACTGAAGCTTTCTTT. Variable domain in full (rest from reference TRBV9 and TRBJ1-1): DSGVTQTPKHLITATGQRVTLRCSPRSGDLSVYWYQQSLDQGLQFLIQYYNGEERAKGNILERFSAQQFPDLHSELNLSSLELGDSALYFCASSVAGSRGTEAFFGQGTRLTVV.

CDR3 loop: CASSLGTSGRWGDNEQFF. CDR3 in DNA: TGTGCCAGCAGCTTAGGGACTAGCGGGAGGTGGGGCGACAATGAGCAGTTCTTC. V is TRBV11-3 and J is TRBJ2-1; TRBD2 matches 14 bases. Germline V gene data show CDR1 as SGHNT and CDR2 as YENEEA. This CDR3 contains 18 residues. The V and J ends lost 1 base and 5 bases, in that order; junction bases with no gene match: 7.

The V and J genes are TRBV2 and TRBJ2-7; D call uncertain. The CDR3 has 10 amino acids. V shed 6 bases and J shed 7 bases, with 7 bases lying between them. The germline V gene has CDR1 SNHLY and CDR2 FYNNEI. In nucleotides, the CDR3 is TGTGCCAGCAGGGGCCTGGAGCAGTACTTC. Its translation is CASRGLEQYF. The whole variable domain, filled in from reference TRBV2 and TRBJ2-7, reads EPEVTQTPSHQVTQMGQEVILRCVPISNHLYFYWYRQILGQKVEFLVSFYNNEISEKSEIFDDQFSVERPDGSNFTLKIRSTKLEDSAMYFCASRGLEQYFGPGTRLTVT.

This clonotype turned up a few times. This chain links TRBV27 with TRBJ2-7; D not resolved. Germline-derived CDR1 and CDR2 are MNHEY and SMNVEV (reference sequence). The CDR3 totals 13 residues. V gave up 2 bases and J gave up 1 base, with 6 bases separating them. CDR3 nucleotide sequence: TGTGCCAGCAGTTTACTCAAGTCCTACGAGCAGTACTTC. Translated: CASSLLKSYEQYF.

The chain combines TRBV7-9 with TRBJ1-5; D possibly corresponds to TRBD1 (6 bases). This CDR3 spans 15 amino acids. Germline assignment: CDR1 SEHNR and CDR2 FQNEAQ (reference sequence). Trimming pared 1 base from V and 5 bases from J, leaving 12 bases between. The CDR3 loop is CASSLVAGADQPQHF. In nucleotides, the CDR3 is TGTGCCAGCAGCTTAGTGGCAGGGGCTGATCAGCCCCAGCATTTT.

This clonotype has just a few counts. J is TRBJ1-2 and V is TRBV27; a weak D match, TRBD1 (5 bases). Germline CDR1 reads MNHEY; CDR2 reads SMNVEV (reference sequence). V dropped 11 bases and J dropped 4 bases, with 11 bases sitting between them. The CDR3 extends over 11 amino acids. In DNA form, the CDR3 reads TGTGCCTCCTGGGACGGCTATGGCTACACCTTC. This gives the protein CASWDGYGYTF.

This clonotype showed up many times. This chain joins TRBV5-1 and TRBJ1-1; possibly TRBD1 for D (6 bases). CDR1 SGHRS and CDR2 YFSETQ come from the germline V gene. The CDR3 has 16 residues. V gave up 0 bases and J gave up 5 bases, with 17 bases separating them. CDR3 sequence reads: CASSLVGQGRKTEAFF. The CDR3 region has the DNA TGCGCCAGCAGCTTGGTGGGTCAGGGGAGGAAGACTGAAGCTTTCTTT.